One sample yielded the 7 T cell receptor delta chains listed below, sequenced in a study of gamma-delta chains in newborns, infants, children. TCRdb processed the reads again with the CATT caller. The table records around 12,000 delta-chain clones, 3.5% of them present only once. The sample comprised blood. The receptor source for this set is a child who was a newborn, infant or young child, either healthy, febrile or measles-vaccinated (not recorded which).

About this clone: Since a far larger clone is one base different, this is likely a read error. This same CDR3 is encoded by further DNA sequences in the sample. The V and J genes are TRDV2 and TRDJ1; 13 nucleotides match TRDD3. The CDR3 is 18 amino acids. Germline V gene lookup returns CDR1 GEAIGNYY and CDR2 EKD. Germline trimming cut 7 bases from V and 3 bases from J; bases unmatched to any gene: 16. The CDR3 here is CACDYVLGDTTEADKLIF. The DNA for the CDR3 is TGTGCCTGCGACTACGTACTGGGGGATACGACCGAGGCCGATAAACTCATCTTT.

This clone was observed a few times. The CDR3 sequence is CALPWAYTDKLIF. For the CDR3, the DNA is TGTGCCTTGCCATGGGCTTACACCGATAAACTCATCTTT. The chain carries TRDV3 and TRDJ1; no clear D gene. The ends were cut back, 3 bases at V and 0 bases at J, with 11 bases in the middle. The germline CDR1 and CDR2 sequences are TVYSNPD and GDNSRS (reference sequence). This CDR3 contains 13 residues.

This chain connects TRDV1 to TRDJ2; D is unclear. CDR3 size: 18 residues. Trimming pared 1 base from V and 0 bases from J, leaving 15 bases between. Germline V CDR1 and CDR2: TSWWSYY, QGS. The CDR3 reads CALGERIRWRALTAQLFF. CDR3 coding DNA: TGTGCTCTTGGGGAACGTATCCGGTGGAGAGCTTTGACAGCACAACTCTTCTTT.

The rearrangement uses TRDV1 and TRDJ1; 10 bases line up with TRDD3. CDR1 and CDR2 from the germline V gene are TSWWSYY and QGS. The CDR3 is made up of 25 amino acids. With 0 bases clipped from V and 4 bases from J, the junction kept 32 bases outside the gene matches. The CDR3 DNA is TGTGCTCTTGGGGAACTAAGTTGCAAGCCGTCCCACAGTTCCTTACTGGGGGATCGAGTCGATAAACTCATCTTT. It encodes CALGELSCKPSHSSLLGDRVDKLIF.

In its sample, this clone is medium-sized. This rearrangement joins TRDV3 to TRDJ1, with a weak D call TRDD2 (5 bases). The CDR3 runs to 17 residues. V lost 3 bases and J 0 bases, leaving 23 bases between the germline ends. Germline CDR1 and CDR2: TVYSNPD and GDNSRS (reference sequence). The CDR3 DNA follows: TGTGCCTTCCCCCCTACGTACGCCGCCGGTTACACCGATAAACTCATCTTT. Translation: CAFPPTYAAGYTDKLIF.

The gene calls are TRDV1 and TRDJ1; 9 bases are a match to TRDD3. The CDR3 is 23 residues long. Germline loops: CDR1 TSWWSYY, CDR2 QGS. V shed 5 bases and J 1 base; nucleotides not matched to a gene: 29. The CDR3 DNA follows: TGTGCTCTTGGGCTAGCAACCCTTCCCTGGGGGATTCACTTCCCCGTAGGCACCGATAAACTCATCTTT. This encodes CALGLATLPWGIHFPVGTDKLIF.

CDR3 coding DNA: TGTGCCTGTGACACCGTCAACCCCGGAGCAACCGATAAACTCATCTTT. Encoded protein: CACDTVNPGATDKLIF. This chain joins TRDV2 and TRDJ1; D remains ambiguous. The CDR3 runs 16 residues. The germline CDR1 and CDR2 sequences are GEAIGNYY and EKD. V was shortened by 0 bases and J by 2 bases, with 15 bases between the two germline ends.